These 28 T cell receptor beta chains were all obtained from the same sample, sequenced in a study of cytomegalovirus exposure and HLA in healthy donors. Researchers ran the PCR with 60 Vbeta and 13 Jbeta primers. Only in-frame clones appear in the TCRdb table, and some are missing; sequencing was by immunoSEQ multiplex PCR. The sample includes 150,000 to 200,000 clones, roughly 83% of them seen just once. Sequencing was carried out using PBMCs. These receptors were collected from a woman in her forties or fifties in good health and CMV-seronegative.

The chain couples TRBV28 to TRBJ1-2, with 9 bases aligning to TRBD1. There are 16 residues in the CDR3. Germline-derived CDR1 and CDR2 are MDHEN and SYDVKM. J lost 1 base, V lost 8 bases, and 11 bases had no gene match. CDR3 DNA: TGTGCCAGCTCAAGGGGGACAGGGACAATTAACTATGGCTACACCTTC. This codes for CASSRGTGTINYGYTF.

A few counts support this clone. This chain joins TRBV10-1 and TRBJ2-1; D is possibly TRBD2 (5 bases). The germline V gene encodes CDR1 WNHNN and CDR2 SYGVQD (reference sequence). V lost 4 bases and J lost 2, with 12 bases in between. CDR3 size: 15 residues. Written as DNA, the CDR3 is TGCGCCAGCAGTGCCGGGGTAGACCCCTACAATGAGCAGTTCTTC. Encoded protein: CASSAGVDPYNEQFF.

The V and J genes are TRBV18 and TRBJ1-5; possibly TRBD1 for D (5 bases). V gave up 4 bases and J gave up 2 bases, with 12 bases separating them. This CDR3 has 15 amino acids. Germline V gene sequence: CDR1 KGHSH, CDR2 LQKENI. The CDR3 region is CASSRGERGNQPQHF. For the CDR3, the DNA is TGTGCCAGCTCACGGGGGGAACGGGGCAATCAGCCCCAGCATTTT. Filled out from reference TRBV18 and TRBJ1-5, the complete variable domain reads NAGVMQNPRHLVRRRGQEARLRCSPMKGHSHVYWYRQLPEEGLKFMVYLQKENIIDESGMPKERFSAEFPKEGPSILRIQQVVRGDSAAYFCASSRGERGNQPQHFGDGTRLSIL.

The rearrangement links TRBV28 to TRBJ2-2; TRBD1 agrees at 7 bases. V lost 5 bases to trimming and J lost 6 bases; unmatched junction nucleotides: 12. This CDR3 region has 16 residues. Looked up from germline, CDR1 is MDHEN and CDR2 is SYDVKM. The CDR3 here is CASSLSTGKIAGELFF. The CDR3 DNA sequence: TGTGCCAGCAGTCTGTCGACAGGGAAGATTGCCGGGGAGCTGTTTTTT. The full variable domain, completed using reference TRBV28 and TRBJ2-2, is DVKVTQSSRYLVKRTGEKVFLECVQDMDHENMFWYRQDPGLGLRLIYFSYDVKMKEKGDIPEGYSVSREKKERFSLILESASTNQTSMYLCASSLSTGKIAGELFFGEGSRLTVL.

This clone came up once. This chain links TRBV28 with TRBJ1-5; 8 positions agree with TRBD1. Germline V gene data show CDR1 as MDHEN and CDR2 as SYDVKM. CDR3 length: 13 residues. With V trimmed by 8 bases and J by 6 bases, 6 bases remained unmatched. DNA of the CDR3: TGTGCCAGCCAGGGGACAGGCCGTCAGCCCCAGCATTTT. Amino acid sequence: CASQGTGRQPQHF.

This chain uses TRBV5-4 with TRBJ2-1; 11 nucleotides agree with TRBD2. The V gene's germline CDR1 is SGHNT and CDR2 YYREEE (reference sequence). CDR3 length equals 15 residues. V gave up 1 base and J gave up 7 bases; unmatched junction bases: 4. The CDR3 loop is CASSLTSGSWNEQFF. CDR3 in DNA: TGTGCCAGCAGCTTGACTAGCGGGAGTTGGAATGAGCAGTTCTTC.

The chain combines TRBV7-2 with TRBJ2-5; perhaps TRBD1 as D (5 bases). Germline CDR1 reads SGHTA; CDR2 reads FQGNSA. This CDR3 is built from 14 residues. V lost 5 bases, J lost 1 base, and 11 bases lay in between. Here the CDR3 reads CASSLHRSQETQYF. CDR3 coding DNA: TGTGCCAGCAGCCTCCACAGGAGCCAAGAGACCCAGTACTTC.

The chain couples TRBV7-2 to TRBJ1-2; TRBD1 is a possible D gene (6 bases). Trimming shortened V by 1 base and J by 8 bases, and 14 bases separated the two germline ends. The CDR3 spans 14 residues. The germline V gene encodes CDR1 SGHTA and CDR2 FQGNSA. The CDR3 loop is CASSLGRGEKGYTF. The CDR3, as DNA: TGTGCCAGCAGCTTAGGCAGGGGAGAAAAGGGCTACACCTTC.

V gene TRBV2 combines with J gene TRBJ1-2; 7 bases fit TRBD1. CDR1 is SNHLY, CDR2 FYNNEI, per germline. V shed 7 bases and J 12 bases; nucleotides not matched to a gene: 14. The CDR3 consists of 13 residues. Written as DNA, the CDR3 is TGTGCCAGCACCCCCGGAGACAGGGTGGCGCACACCTTC. Amino acid sequence: CASTPGDRVAHTF.

The chain is built from TRBV27 and TRBJ1-2; 8 nucleotides match TRBD1. Germline CDR1 and CDR2: MNHEY and SMNVEV (reference sequence). The CDR3 extends over 13 amino acids. V lost 6 bases, J lost 4 bases, and 4 bases stayed unmatched. The CDR3 bases are TGTGCCAGCAGAAGGACAGGGTCCTATGGCTACACCTTC. It codes for CASRRTGSYGYTF.

CDR3 DNA: TGTGCCAGCAGCTTAGAACCCGTGGGGGGATACAATGAGCAGTTCTTC. Residues: CASSLEPVGGYNEQFF. The chain couples TRBV11-2 to TRBJ2-1; the D gene is possibly TRBD2 (6 bases). The V end lost 0 bases, the J end lost 4 bases, and 13 bases lay between the germline ends. The CDR3 loop spans 16 amino acids. CDR1 and CDR2 from the germline V gene are SGHAT and FQNNGV.

This chain joins TRBV11-2 and TRBJ1-2; D possibly corresponds to TRBD1 (5 bases). CDR1 and CDR2 from the germline V gene are SGHAT and FQNNGV. This CDR3 is built from 16 residues. Trimming removed 6 bases at V and 11 bases at J, with 28 bases between. As DNA, the CDR3 is TGTGCCAGCAGACGTATTCCGGGGGGGAAGACCTGGGGATACACCTTC. Its protein is CASRRIPGGKTWGYTF.

The V gene is TRBV7-9, the J gene TRBJ1-1; no clear D gene. Trimming removed 7 bases at V and 5 bases at J, with 8 bases between. The CDR3 is 11 residues long. Germline V gene data show CDR1 as SEHNR and CDR2 as FQNEAQ (reference sequence). CDR3 in amino acids: CASTYSTEAFF. CDR3 in DNA: TGTGCCAGCACTTATAGTACTGAAGCTTTCTTT.

The chain employs TRBV4-1 and TRBJ2-5; no firm D call. This CDR3 region has 13 residues. Looked up from germline, CDR1 is MGHRA and CDR2 is YSYEKL. The V end lost 5 bases, the J end lost 4 bases, and 11 bases lay between the germline ends. CDR3 protein: CASSYSQLETQYF. The CDR3 nucleotides are TGCGCCAGCAGCTATTCGCAACTAGAGACCCAGTACTTC.

The chain has TRBV4-1 and TRBJ1-3; D is unclear. V was trimmed by 1 base and J by 0 bases, leaving 10 bases between them. The CDR3 loop spans 16 amino acids. Germline loops: CDR1 MGHRA, CDR2 YSYEKL. The chain's CDR3 is CASSQVAVFSGNTIYF. DNA for the CDR3: TGCGCCAGCAGCCAAGTGGCCGTTTTCTCTGGAAACACCATATATTTT.

This chain uses TRBV27 with TRBJ1-6, with 8 nucleotides matching TRBD1. The germline CDR1 and CDR2 sequences are MNHEY and SMNVEV (reference sequence). V dropped 6 bases and J dropped 9; count of bases not matched to a gene: 7. The CDR3 length is 14 residues. The CDR3 DNA reads as TGTGCCAGCAGCCAAGGACAGGGATTTTCACCCCTCCACTTT. Translated: CASSQGQGFSPLHF.

The rearrangement links TRBV10-3 to TRBJ1-1; 8 bases are shared with TRBD1. With V trimmed by 2 bases and J by 1 base, 3 bases remained unmatched. The CDR3 contains 15 residues. Germline V gene lookup returns CDR1 ENHRY and CDR2 SYGVKD. CDR3 protein: CAISEQTGENTEAFF. CDR3 bases: TGTGCCATCAGTGAGCAGACAGGGGAGAACACTGAAGCTTTCTTT.

The J gene is TRBJ2-7, the V gene TRBV11-2; 8 nucleotides match TRBD2. This CDR3 is built from 19 residues. Germline values: CDR1 SGHAT, CDR2 FQNNGV. With 4 bases clipped from V and 2 bases from J, the junction kept 19 bases outside the gene matches. This chain's CDR3 is CASSSRGDLAGSGTYEQYF. CDR3 in DNA: TGTGCCAGCAGCTCCAGAGGGGATTTAGCGGGAAGTGGGACCTACGAGCAGTACTTC.

This chain joins TRBV9 and TRBJ2-1; no definite D call. Deletions cut 1 base from V and 7 bases from J, with 15 bases between. Per the germline V gene, CDR1 is SGDLS and CDR2 is YYNGEE. The CDR3 totals 15 residues. The CDR3 DNA follows: TGTGCCAGCAGCGTATCCCACTCTGGTGGTAATGAGCAGTTCTTC. It yields the protein CASSVSHSGGNEQFF.

This chain uses TRBV19 with TRBJ2-5; tentatively, D is TRBD1 (6 bases). The CDR3 is 17 residues long. V was cut by 6 bases and J by 2 bases, with 22 bases left in between. From germline, CDR1 is LNHDA and CDR2 SQIVND (reference sequence). CDR3 residues: CASSPQGSRQSQETQYF. DNA of the CDR3: TGTGCCAGTAGCCCGCAGGGGAGTCGACAGTCACAAGAGACCCAGTACTTC. The full variable domain, in which reference TRBV19 and TRBJ2-5 provide the parts outside the CDR3, is DGGITQSPKYLFRKEGQNVTLSCEQNLNHDAMYWYRQDPGQGLRLIYYSQIVNDFQKGDIAEGYSVSREKKESFPLTVTSAQKNPTAFYLCASSPQGSRQSQETQYFGPGTRLLVL.

This clone was picked up one time. This sequence joins TRBV30 and TRBJ1-4; possibly TRBD1 for D (5 bases). Trimming cost V 5 bases and J 4 bases, with 14 bases left between them. Per germline, CDR1 GTSNPN and CDR2 SVGIG (reference sequence). CDR3 length equals 14 residues. The CDR3 reads CAWCRGGGNEKLFF. Here the CDR3 DNA reads TGTGCCTGGTGCCGCGGGGGGGGTAATGAAAAACTGTTTTTT.

The V call is TRBV28, the J call TRBJ2-4; D is undetermined. Trimming took off 7 bases at V and 0 bases at J, with 7 bases between the two ends. The CDR3 is 13 amino acids. Germline V gene sequence: CDR1 MDHEN, CDR2 SYDVKM. CDR3 coding DNA: TGTGCCAGCAACCAACTAGCCAAAAACATTCAGTACTTC. Protein: CASNQLAKNIQYF.

The chain employs TRBV5-4 and TRBJ2-7, with TRBD2 identical over 7 bases. CDR1 is SGHNT and CDR2 is YYREEE in the germline V gene (reference sequence). This CDR3 has 15 residues. With 4 bases clipped from V and 5 bases from J, the junction kept 12 bases outside the gene matches. The CDR3 DNA sequence: TGTGCCAGCAGCGAACCCGGGACTACCGCGGACGAGCAGTACTTC. Its protein product is CASSEPGTTADEQYF.

Only one count was recorded for this clone. The V call is TRBV7-9, the J call TRBJ2-2; no definite D call. This CDR3 has 13 amino acids. Germline values: CDR1 SEHNR, CDR2 FQNEAQ (reference sequence). V was shortened by 1 base and J by 6 bases, with 6 bases between the two germline ends. CDR3 DNA sequence: TGTGCCAGCAGCTTAGGGCAGGCCGGGGAGCTGTTTTTT. This encodes CASSLGQAGELFF.

This clone was counted a few times. The CDR3 sequence: CASSLGSGPAGDTQYF. CDR3 coding DNA: TGTGCCAGCAGCTTGGGTAGCGGGCCTGCCGGGGATACGCAGTATTTT. The genes are TRBV11-3 and TRBJ2-3, with 7 bases aligning to TRBD2. From germline, CDR1 is SGHNT and CDR2 YENEEA. The V gene end was trimmed by 3 bases and the J gene end by 6 bases; junction bases not matched to a gene: 12. The CDR3 is 16 amino acids.

The J gene is TRBJ2-3, the V gene TRBV11-2, with 9 bases identical to TRBD2. With 1 base clipped from V and 3 bases from J, the junction kept 5 bases outside the gene matches. Germline lookup yields CDR1 SGHAT and CDR2 FQNNGV. The CDR3 has 16 residues. The CDR3 is CASSLGRGGDTDTQYF. The CDR3, as DNA: TGTGCCAGCAGCTTAGGGCGGGGGGGCGATACAGATACGCAGTATTTT.

The chain has TRBV12-5 and TRBJ2-5; 13 bases map to TRBD2. The CDR3 sequence is 16 residues long. The germline gives CDR1 LGHNT, CDR2 FRNRAP. V lost 4 bases to trimming and J lost 0 bases; unmatched junction nucleotides: 2. The CDR3 sequence: CASGSGLAGDQETQYF. The CDR3 DNA follows: TGTGCTAGTGGTTCCGGACTAGCGGGGGACCAAGAGACCCAGTACTTC. The complete variable domain, with remaining parts taken from reference TRBV12-5 and TRBJ2-5, reads DARVTQTPRHKVTEMGQEVTMRCQPILGHNTVFWYRQTMMQGLELLAYFRNRAPLDDSGMPKDRFSAEMPDATLATLKIQPSEPRDSAVYFCASGSGLAGDQETQYFGPGTRLLVL.

This rearrangement joins TRBV30 to TRBJ2-7; a weak D match, TRBD1 (6 bases). There are 12 residues in the CDR3. Trimming took off 2 bases at V and 4 bases at J, with 9 bases between the two ends. Germline V gene sequence: CDR1 GTSNPN, CDR2 SVGIG (reference sequence). The CDR3 loop reads CAWSPDRYEQYF. The CDR3 coding sequence is TGTGCCTGGAGTCCCGACAGGTACGAGCAGTACTTC.